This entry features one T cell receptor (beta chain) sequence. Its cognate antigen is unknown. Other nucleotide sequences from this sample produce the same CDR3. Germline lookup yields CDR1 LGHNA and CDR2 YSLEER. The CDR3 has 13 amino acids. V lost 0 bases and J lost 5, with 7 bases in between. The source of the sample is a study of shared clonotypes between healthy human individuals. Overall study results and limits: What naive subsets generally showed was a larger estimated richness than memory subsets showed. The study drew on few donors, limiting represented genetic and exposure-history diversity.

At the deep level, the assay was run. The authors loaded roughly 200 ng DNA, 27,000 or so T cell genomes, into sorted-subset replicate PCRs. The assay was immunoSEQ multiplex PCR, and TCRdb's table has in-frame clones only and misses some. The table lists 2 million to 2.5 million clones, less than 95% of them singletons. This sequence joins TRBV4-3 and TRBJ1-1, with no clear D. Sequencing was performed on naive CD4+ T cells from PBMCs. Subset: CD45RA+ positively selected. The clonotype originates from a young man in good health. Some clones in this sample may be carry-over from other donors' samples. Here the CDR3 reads CASSQERWTEAFF. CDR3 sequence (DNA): TGCGCCAGCAGCCAAGAAAGGTGGACTGAAGCTTTCTTT.